This T cell receptor beta chain was sequenced for a study of graft-versus-host responses after intestinal transplantation. Whole-study findings and limits: Investigators detected GvH clones in recipient marrow, with some emerging earlier in ileum or blood.

Details on this clone: Its matching antigen is unknown.

V lost 3 bases to trimming and J lost 0 bases; unmatched junction nucleotides: 7. Germline loops: CDR1 SGDLS, CDR2 YYNGEE. The CDR3 consists of 17 residues. Profiling relied on immunoSEQ multiplex PCR, and the TCRdb table lists in-frame clones only, not all of them. The sample holds tens of thousands of clones, about 93% seen once. This chain uses TRBV9 with TRBJ2-3; 10 bases agree with TRBD2. This sample comprised PBMCs, obtained roughly 120 days after intestinal transplantation. The receptor comes from a human patient who received an intestinal transplant, so some T cells may come from the graft donor. CDR3 sequence: CASSGRLSGGSTDTQYF. In nucleotides, the CDR3 is TGTGCCAGCAGCGGGAGGCTTAGCGGGGGGAGCACAGATACGCAGTATTTT.